Listed below are T cell receptor beta chains from one sample, sequenced in a study of long-term antiretroviral therapy in people with HIV. Assay: immunoSEQ multiplex PCR; the TCRdb copy retains only in-frame clones and omits some. The repertoire consists of approximately 15,000 clones, with about 79% occurring once and the leading ten covering approximately 20%. The sequencing used unsorted PBMCs, collected just before starting antiretroviral therapy. These receptors all come from a man aged 35 to 55 with HIV. Both conserved end residues are part of each CDR3. Each record gives: CDR3 DNA, CDR3 protein, clone size, D gene, V gene, J gene. The D gene is left open where the match is weak. Clone size is stated in some rows and not others, as once, few, many or a class when expanded.

DNA: TGTGCCAGCAGCGTAGGACCGGGACTAACTGAAGCTTTCTTT
CDR3: CASSVGPGLTEAFF
size: -
D: -
V: TRBV9
J: TRBJ1-1

DNA: TGCGCCAGCAGCGACGGGGGGGCTAATGAAAAACTGTTTTTT
CDR3: CASSDGGANEKLFF
size: -
D: -
V: TRBV5-1
J: TRBJ1-4

DNA: TGTGCCAGCAGCCGAGGAGTCGCGGCCAACTACTACGAGCAGTACTTC
CDR3: CASSRGVAANYYEQYF
size: -
D: -
V: TRBV7-2
J: TRBJ2-7

DNA: TGTGCCAGCTCCAGAGGGGGACTAGCGGATCCCTACGAGCAGTACTTC
CDR3: CASSRGGLADPYEQYF
size: -
D: TRBD2
V: TRBV18
J: TRBJ2-7

DNA: TGTGCCACCAGCAGAGATCGAAGCAGGGGGATCACAGATACGCAGTATTTT
CDR3: CATSRDRSRGITDTQYF
size: -
D: TRBD1
V: TRBV15
J: TRBJ2-3

DNA: TGTGCCAGCAGCAGGCAGGGGGCCGTGAACTCCGAAGCTTTCTTT
CDR3: CASSRQGAVNSEAFF
size: -
D: TRBD1
V: TRBV13
J: TRBJ1-1

DNA: TGTGCCAGCAGCGCAGAGAGGGACAGGAAAGGGAATGGCTACACCTTC
CDR3: CASSAERDRKGNGYTF
size: -
D: TRBD1
V: TRBV5-5
J: TRBJ1-2

DNA: TGTGCCAGTAGAGACATAGGGAGTCGGGAGCAGCCCCAGCATTTT
CDR3: CASRDIGSREQPQHF
size: -
D: -
V: TRBV19
J: TRBJ1-5

DNA: TGTGCCTACCAACAGGGGTATAATGAAAAACTGTTTTTT
CDR3: CAYQQGYNEKLFF
size: -
D: TRBD1
V: TRBV30
J: TRBJ1-4

DNA: TGTGCCAGTCGAGCTAGCGGGAGAGAGACCCAGTACTTC
CDR3: CASRASGRETQYF
size: -
D: TRBD2
V: TRBV27
J: TRBJ2-5

DNA: TGTGCCAGCAGCGTAGATGACTTCCGCTCCTACAATGAGCAGTTCTTC
CDR3: CASSVDDFRSYNEQFF
size: -
D: -
V: TRBV9
J: TRBJ2-1

DNA: TGTGCCAGCAGCGTAGGTACGGCGGGCACAGATACGCAGTATTTT
CDR3: CASSVGTAGTDTQYF
size: -
D: -
V: TRBV9
J: TRBJ2-3

DNA: TGTGCCAGCAGCTTAGAGGACGGGGGGACTGAAGCTTTCTTT
CDR3: CASSLEDGGTEAFF
size: -
D: -
V: TRBV11-2
J: TRBJ1-1

DNA: TGTGCCAGCAGCCGAGACGGTAACTATGGCTACACCTTC
CDR3: CASSRDGNYGYTF
size: -
D: -
V: TRBV6-5
J: TRBJ1-2

DNA: TGTGCCAGCAGCCGGAGCGGGCTCCGGGGTGGAAACACCATATATTTT
CDR3: CASSRSGLRGGNTIYF
size: -
D: -
V: TRBV5-4
J: TRBJ1-3

DNA: TGTGCCTGGAGTCGGGATGTGGCAGGAGAAAATGAAAAACTGTTTTTT
CDR3: CAWSRDVAGENEKLFF
size: -
D: -
V: TRBV30
J: TRBJ1-4

DNA: TGTGCCTGGAGCCCTACAGGGGGCGGGTACGAGCAGTACTTC
CDR3: CAWSPTGGGYEQYF
size: -
D: TRBD1
V: TRBV30
J: TRBJ2-7

DNA: TGTGCCAGCAGTTTGTCCAGCGGAAGATTCACAGATACGCAGTATTTT
CDR3: CASSLSSGRFTDTQYF
size: -
D: -
V: TRBV27
J: TRBJ2-3

DNA: TGTGCCAGCAGCTCCCACCAATCAGGGGGCAGTAGTAAAGGCTACACCTTC
CDR3: CASSSHQSGGSSKGYTF
size: once
D: TRBD1
V: TRBV5-4
J: TRBJ1-2

DNA: TGTGCCATCAGTGACGGGGGGGCAGACTCCTATAATTCACCCCTCCACTTT
CDR3: CAISDGGADSYNSPLHF
size: -
D: -
V: TRBV10-3
J: TRBJ1-6

DNA: TGTGCCAGCTCTGAGAGCTCTGGAAACACCATATATTTT
CDR3: CASSESSGNTIYF
size: -
D: -
V: TRBV18
J: TRBJ1-3

DNA: TGCAGCGTTGGAGGACAGGGCGATCAGCCCCAGCATTTT
CDR3: CSVGGQGDQPQHF
size: -
D: TRBD1
V: TRBV29-1
J: TRBJ1-5

DNA: TGTGCCAGCAACCAGGACAGGAGCTCCTACGAGCAGTACTTC
CDR3: CASNQDRSSYEQYF
size: -
D: TRBD1
V: TRBV6-5
J: TRBJ2-7